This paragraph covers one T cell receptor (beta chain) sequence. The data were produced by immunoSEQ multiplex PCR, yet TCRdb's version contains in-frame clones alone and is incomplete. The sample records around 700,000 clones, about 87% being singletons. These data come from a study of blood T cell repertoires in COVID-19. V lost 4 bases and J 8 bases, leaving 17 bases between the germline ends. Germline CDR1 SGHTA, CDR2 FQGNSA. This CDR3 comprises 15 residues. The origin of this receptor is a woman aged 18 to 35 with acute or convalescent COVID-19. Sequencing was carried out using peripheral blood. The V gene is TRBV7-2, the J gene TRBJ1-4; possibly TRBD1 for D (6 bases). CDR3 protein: CASSSATGWREKLFF. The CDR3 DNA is TGTGCCAGCAGCTCAGCCACAGGGTGGCGGGAAAAACTGTTTTTT.